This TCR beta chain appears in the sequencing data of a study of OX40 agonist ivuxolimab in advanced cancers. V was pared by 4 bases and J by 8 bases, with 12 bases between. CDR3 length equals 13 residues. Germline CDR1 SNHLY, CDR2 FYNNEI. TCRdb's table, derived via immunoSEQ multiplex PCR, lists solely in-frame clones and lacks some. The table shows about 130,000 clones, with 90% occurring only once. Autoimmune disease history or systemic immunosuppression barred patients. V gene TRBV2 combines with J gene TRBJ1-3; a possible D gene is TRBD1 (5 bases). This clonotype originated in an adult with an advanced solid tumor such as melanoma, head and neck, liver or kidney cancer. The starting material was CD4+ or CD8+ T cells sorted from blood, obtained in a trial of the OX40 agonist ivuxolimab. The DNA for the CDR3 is TGTGCCAGCAGTGGGGACCATTCGCACACCATATATTTT. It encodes CASSGDHSHTIYF.